This TCR beta chain was identified in a study of control samples from healthy donors and cancer patients. The protocol was immunoSEQ multiplex PCR, while the TCRdb copy is restricted to in-frame clones and leaves out a portion. The sample lists around 53,000 clones, approximately 83% occurring once. Trimming cost V 0 bases and J 8 bases, with 16 bases left between them. Germline lookup yields CDR1 SGHDN and CDR2 FVKESK. The CDR3 has 15 residues. The specimen was PBMCs. The chain combines TRBV14 with TRBJ1-1; D remains ambiguous. This TCR came from a woman aged 45-59 years with lung cancer. This CDR3 reads CASSQDNWLGEEAFF. CDR3 coding DNA: TGTGCCAGCAGCCAAGATAACTGGCTGGGTGAGGAAGCTTTCTTT.